The present entry profiles one TCR beta chain with its context. Original analysis: It was from reference gene primer amplification that nucleated cell counts were estimated. Only in-frame clones appear in the TCRdb table, and some are missing; sequencing was by immunoSEQ multiplex PCR. V, J and clone size are taken as reported in that table, and D and trimming were inferred from the DNA itself. The repertoire has around 200,000 clones, 90% of them found once; the top ten carry 0.6% to 0.8%. The sample comes from a study of blood T cell repertoires in COVID-19. Whole-study context: Sites in the United States, Italy and Spain provided acute and convalescent COVID-19 samples. Nucleic acid was either cDNA or gDNA, and it came from T cells, B-cell-depleted T cells, or PBMCs.

Germline V CDR1 and CDR2: SGHVS, FNYEAQ. The CDR3 totals 16 residues. Trimming shortened V by 4 bases and J by 0 bases, and 13 bases separated the two germline ends. This TCR was sampled from a man aged 50 to 59 with acute or convalescent COVID-19. The chain combines TRBV7-6 with TRBJ2-1, with D maybe TRBD1 (5 bases). The sample comprised peripheral blood. For the CDR3, the DNA is TGTGCCAGCAGCTCACCGACAGCAAGCTCCTACAATGAGCAGTTCTTC. Its protein product is CASSSPTASSYNEQFF. Complete variable domain (other parts from reference TRBV7-6 and TRBJ2-1): GAGVSQSPRYKVTKRGQDVALRCDPISGHVSLYWYRQALGQGPEFLTYFNYEAQQDKSGLPNDRFSAERPEGSISTLTIQRTEQRDSAMYRCASSSPTASSYNEQFFGPGTRLTVL.